The 7 T cell receptor beta chains below were found in one sample sequenced in a study of CD8 T cells in ankylosing spondylitis. One entry per CDR3 protein, called by TCRdb with MiXCR from the 5' RACE reads. The sample lists 30,000 to 40,000 distinct CDR3 sequences; about 9.4% were seen once. The sample consisted of blood, either unsorted or a sorted T cell fraction (not recorded which). The receptors originated from a male donor with ankylosing spondylitis or in good health (not recorded which).

The table lists this clonotype with many counts. J is TRBJ2-3 and V is TRBV12-3 or TRBV12-4; 7 bases line up with TRBD2. J gave up 5 bases and V 8 bases, and 13 bases lay outside the gene matches. This CDR3 spans 15 amino acids. The CDR3 spells CASGPLAGVGDTQYF. The CDR3 nucleotides are TGTGCCAGCGGGCCTCTGGCGGGAGTTGGAGATACGCAGTATTTT.

This clonotype was found many times. J is TRBJ2-7 and V is TRBV14, with D possibly matching TRBD1 (6 bases). CDR1 and CDR2 from the germline V gene are SGHDN and FVKESK. This CDR3 comprises 14 residues. Trimming removed 2 bases at V and 6 bases at J, with 14 bases between. The CDR3 spells CASSQRTGLREQYF. In nucleotides, the CDR3 is TGTGCCAGCAGCCAAAGAACAGGGCTCCGCGAGCAGTACTTC.

Only a few counts were recorded for this clonotype. The chain uses TRBV5-1 and TRBJ2-3, with TRBD2 matching over 8 bases. Germline V lookup: CDR1 SGHRS, CDR2 YFSETQ. The CDR3 loop spans 16 amino acids. V was clipped by 4 bases and J by 1 base; unmatched bases: 8. The CDR3 nucleotides are TGCGCCAGCAGCAACGGAGCGGGAGCGGGCACAGATACGCAGTATTTT. This gives the protein CASSNGAGAGTDTQYF.

Points on this clonotype: A much larger clone differs by one base, so this may be a read error. V gene TRBV3-1 combines with J gene TRBJ2-7; TRBD1 agrees at 9 bases. Germline values: CDR1 LGHDT, CDR2 YNNKEL (reference sequence). The CDR3 length is 15 residues. V trimming: 8 bases; J trimming: 2 bases; junction bases outside the gene matches: 10. Here the CDR3 DNA reads TGTGCCAGCTGCGATACAGGGGGCAGAGCCTACGAGCAGTACTTC. The encoded protein is CASCDTGGRAYEQYF.

This clonotype was seen ten or more times. J is TRBJ2-3 and V is TRBV29-1; D is undetermined. Trimming removed 4 bases from V and 0 bases from J, with 5 bases in between. Germline CDR1 and CDR2: SQVTM and ANQGSEA. The CDR3 contains 12 residues. The CDR3 bases are TGCAGCGTTGTTGGTAGCACAGATACGCAGTATTTT. This codes for CSVVGSTDTQYF.

This clonotype has at least ten counts. The CDR3 DNA follows: TGTGCCAGCAGTGTCTTCCGCACCGGGGAGCTGTTTTTT. It yields the protein CASSVFRTGELFF. The rearrangement joins TRBV12-3 or TRBV12-4 to TRBJ2-2; no clear D gene. V was cut by 5 bases and J by 4 bases, with 8 bases left in between. The CDR3 spans 13 residues.

This clonotype was detected only a few times. V and J are TRBV2 and TRBJ2-1, with D unclear. Germline assignment: CDR1 SNHLY and CDR2 FYNNEI. The ends were cut back, 3 bases at V and 8 bases at J, with 8 bases in the middle. CDR3 length: 12 residues. DNA of the CDR3: TGTGCCAGCAGTGACAAGGGATATGAGCAGTTCTTC. The encoded protein is CASSDKGYEQFF.